The source of this T cell receptor beta chain is a study of regulatory T cells in long-lasting Graves disease. Study results and limitations: Lower TCR diversity characterized persistent Graves' patients relative to newly diagnosed patients.

The CDR3 is made up of 14 amino acids. Between the trimmed V and J ends, which lost 4 bases and 3 bases, there was a span of 11 bases. Germline assignment: CDR1 KGHSH and CDR2 LQKENI. Assembly of TCR beta libraries relied on iRepertoire HTBI primers together with Arm-PCR of CDR3 regions. Via MiXCR, TCRdb re-called the multiplex PCR reads, giving one row per CDR3 protein. The data hold 420,000 or so distinct CDR3 sequences, with roughly 15% observed a single time. Stated time point: newly diagnosed GD, antithyroid drugs for less than 3 months. The authors made the TCR library using RNA they extracted from PBMCs. In this cohort, patients came from an endocrinology department located in Xi'an, China. This clonotype was observed many times. Its antigen is undetermined. The sample also formed part of further work on T cells in Graves' hyperthyroidism and ophthalmopathy. In that study: Blood also showed most of the thyroid clonotypes that were expanded above 0.001.

The rearrangement uses TRBV18 and TRBJ2-3; unclear D gene. Sequencing was performed on peripheral blood mononuclear cells (PBMCs), taken at new diagnosis, from a patient treated with antithyroid drugs. The source of this sequence is a woman under 30 with Graves disease. The CDR3 protein is CASSLNELTDTQYF. The CDR3 DNA is TGTGCCAGCTCACTAAATGAACTTACAGATACGCAGTATTTT.